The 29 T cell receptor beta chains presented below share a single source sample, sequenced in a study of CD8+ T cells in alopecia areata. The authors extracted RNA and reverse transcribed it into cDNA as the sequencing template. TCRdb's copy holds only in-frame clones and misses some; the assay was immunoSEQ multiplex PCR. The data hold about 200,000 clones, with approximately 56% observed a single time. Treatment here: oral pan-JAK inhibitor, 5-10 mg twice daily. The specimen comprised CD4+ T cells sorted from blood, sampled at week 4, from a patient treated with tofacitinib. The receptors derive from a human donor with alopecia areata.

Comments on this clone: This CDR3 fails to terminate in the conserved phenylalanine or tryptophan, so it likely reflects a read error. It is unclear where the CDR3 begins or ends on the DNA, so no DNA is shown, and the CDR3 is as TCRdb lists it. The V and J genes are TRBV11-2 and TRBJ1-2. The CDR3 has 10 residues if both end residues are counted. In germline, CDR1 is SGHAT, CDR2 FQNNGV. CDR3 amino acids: CASSLYRPDC.

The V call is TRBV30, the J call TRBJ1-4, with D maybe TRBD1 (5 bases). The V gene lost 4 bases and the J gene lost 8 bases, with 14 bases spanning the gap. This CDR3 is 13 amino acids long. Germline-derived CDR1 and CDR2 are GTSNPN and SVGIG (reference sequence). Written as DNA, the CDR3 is TGTGCCTGGACCCGACAGCTAGGCGAAAAACTGTTTTTT. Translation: CAWTRQLGEKLFF.

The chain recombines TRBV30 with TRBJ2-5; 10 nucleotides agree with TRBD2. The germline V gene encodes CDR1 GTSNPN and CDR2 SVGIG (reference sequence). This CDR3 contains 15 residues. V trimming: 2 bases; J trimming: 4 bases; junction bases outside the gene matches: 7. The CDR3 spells CAWSSLASGGETQYF. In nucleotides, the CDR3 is TGTGCCTGGAGTTCCCTGGCTAGCGGGGGAGAGACCCAGTACTTC.

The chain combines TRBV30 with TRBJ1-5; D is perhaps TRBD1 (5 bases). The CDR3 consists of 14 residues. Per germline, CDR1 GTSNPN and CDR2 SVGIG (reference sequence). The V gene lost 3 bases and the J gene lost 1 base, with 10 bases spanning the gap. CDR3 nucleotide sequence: TGTGCCTGGAGCCTGGGGGGGAGCAATCAGCCCCAGCATTTT. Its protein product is CAWSLGGSNQPQHF.

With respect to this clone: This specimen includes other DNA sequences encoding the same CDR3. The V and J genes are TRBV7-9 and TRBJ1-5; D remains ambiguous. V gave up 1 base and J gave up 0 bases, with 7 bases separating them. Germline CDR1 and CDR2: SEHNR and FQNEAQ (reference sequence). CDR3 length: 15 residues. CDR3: CASSLGGNSNQPQHF. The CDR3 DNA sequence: TGTGCCAGCAGCTTAGGAGGGAATAGCAATCAGCCCCAGCATTTT.

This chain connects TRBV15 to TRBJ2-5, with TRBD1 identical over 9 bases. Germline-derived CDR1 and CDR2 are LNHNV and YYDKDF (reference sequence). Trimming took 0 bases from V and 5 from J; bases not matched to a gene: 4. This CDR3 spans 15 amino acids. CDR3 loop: CATSREHRGLETQYF. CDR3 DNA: TGTGCCACCAGCAGAGAGCACAGGGGGCTGGAGACCCAGTACTTC.

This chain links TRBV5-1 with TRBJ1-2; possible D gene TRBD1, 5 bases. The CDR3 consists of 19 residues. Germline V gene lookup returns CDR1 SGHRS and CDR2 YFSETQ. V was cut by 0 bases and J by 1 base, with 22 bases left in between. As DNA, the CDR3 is TGCGCCAGCAGCTTGGTTGGAGGGGACGGGATCCTTCTTAACTATGGCTACACCTTC. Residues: CASSLVGGDGILLNYGYTF.

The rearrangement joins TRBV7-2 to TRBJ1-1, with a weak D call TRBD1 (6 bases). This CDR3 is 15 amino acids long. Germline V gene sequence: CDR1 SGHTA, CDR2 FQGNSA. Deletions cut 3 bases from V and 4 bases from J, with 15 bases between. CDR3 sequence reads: CASSLDSSRGTEAFF. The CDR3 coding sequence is TGTGCCAGCAGCTTGGACAGCTCGAGGGGCACTGAAGCTTTCTTT.

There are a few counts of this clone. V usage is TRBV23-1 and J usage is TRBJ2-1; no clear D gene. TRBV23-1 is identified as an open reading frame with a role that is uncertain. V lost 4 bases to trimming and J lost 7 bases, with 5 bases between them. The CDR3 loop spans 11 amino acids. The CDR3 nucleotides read TGCGCCAGCAGTCTGGGGAATGAGCAGTTCTTC. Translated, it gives CASSLGNEQFF.

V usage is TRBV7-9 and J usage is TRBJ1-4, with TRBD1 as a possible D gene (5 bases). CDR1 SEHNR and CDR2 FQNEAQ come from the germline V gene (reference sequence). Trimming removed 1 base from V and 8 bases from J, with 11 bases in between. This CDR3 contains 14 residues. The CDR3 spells CASSLDWGTEKLFF. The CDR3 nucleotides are TGTGCCAGCAGCTTAGACTGGGGGACGGAAAAACTGTTTTTT.

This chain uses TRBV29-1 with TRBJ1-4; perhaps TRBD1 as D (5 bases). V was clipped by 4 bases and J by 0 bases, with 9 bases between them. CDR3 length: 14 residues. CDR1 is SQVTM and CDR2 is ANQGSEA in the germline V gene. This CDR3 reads CSVVEGSTNEKLFF. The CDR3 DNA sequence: TGCAGCGTTGTAGAGGGGTCAACTAATGAAAAACTGTTTTTT.

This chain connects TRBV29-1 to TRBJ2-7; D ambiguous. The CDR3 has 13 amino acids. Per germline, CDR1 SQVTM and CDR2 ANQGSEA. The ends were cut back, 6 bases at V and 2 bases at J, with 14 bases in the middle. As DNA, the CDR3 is TGCAGCGTAGGGCCCCGTTCGACCTACGAGCAGTACTTC. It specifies CSVGPRSTYEQYF.

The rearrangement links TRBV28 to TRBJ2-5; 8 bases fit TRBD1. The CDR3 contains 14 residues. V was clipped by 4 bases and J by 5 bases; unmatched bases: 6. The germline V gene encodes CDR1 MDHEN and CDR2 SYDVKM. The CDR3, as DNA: TGTGCCAGCAGTTCCGGACAGGGAATGGAGACCCAGTACTTC. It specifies CASSSGQGMETQYF. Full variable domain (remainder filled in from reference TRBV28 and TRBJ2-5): DVKVTQSSRYLVKRTGEKVFLECVQDMDHENMFWYRQDPGLGLRLIYFSYDVKMKEKGDIPEGYSVSREKKERFSLILESASTNQTSMYLCASSSGQGMETQYFGPGTRLLVL.

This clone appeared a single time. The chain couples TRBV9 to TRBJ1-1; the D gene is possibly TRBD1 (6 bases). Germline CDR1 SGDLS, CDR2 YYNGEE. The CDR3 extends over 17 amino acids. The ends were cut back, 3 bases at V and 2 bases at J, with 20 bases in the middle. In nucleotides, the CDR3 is TGTGCCAGCAGCGGCCGCCCCGGGACACTTATCAACACTGAAGCTTTCTTT. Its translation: CASSGRPGTLINTEAFF. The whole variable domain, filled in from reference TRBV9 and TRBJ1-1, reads DSGVTQTPKHLITATGQRVTLRCSPRSGDLSVYWYQQSLDQGLQFLIQYYNGEERAKGNILERFSAQQFPDLHSELNLSSLELGDSALYFCASSGRPGTLINTEAFFGQGTRLTVV.

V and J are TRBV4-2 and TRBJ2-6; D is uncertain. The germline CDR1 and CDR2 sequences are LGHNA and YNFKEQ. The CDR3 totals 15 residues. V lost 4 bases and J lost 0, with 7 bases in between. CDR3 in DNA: TGTGCCAGCAGCCCAAGGGACTCTGGGGCCAACGTCCTGACTTTC. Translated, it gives CASSPRDSGANVLTF.

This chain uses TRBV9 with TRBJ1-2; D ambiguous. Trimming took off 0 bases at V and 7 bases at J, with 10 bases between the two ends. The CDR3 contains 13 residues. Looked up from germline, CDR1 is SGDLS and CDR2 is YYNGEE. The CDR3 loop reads CASSVGGIGGYTF. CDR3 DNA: TGTGCCAGCAGCGTAGGGGGAATTGGTGGCTACACCTTC.

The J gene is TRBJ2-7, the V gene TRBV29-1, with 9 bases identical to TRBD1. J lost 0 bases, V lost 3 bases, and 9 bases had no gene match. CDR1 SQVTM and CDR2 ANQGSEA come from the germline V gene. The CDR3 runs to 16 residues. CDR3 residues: CSVDSNRGRVSYEQYF. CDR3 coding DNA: TGCAGCGTTGATTCGAACAGGGGGCGGGTCTCCTACGAGCAGTACTTC.

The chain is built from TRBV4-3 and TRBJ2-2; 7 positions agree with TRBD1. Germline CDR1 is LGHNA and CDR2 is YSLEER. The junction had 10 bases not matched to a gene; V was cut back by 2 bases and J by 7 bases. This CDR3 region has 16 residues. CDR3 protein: CASSQQADRAHGELFF. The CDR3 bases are TGCGCCAGCAGCCAACAGGCCGACAGGGCTCACGGGGAGCTGTTTTTT.

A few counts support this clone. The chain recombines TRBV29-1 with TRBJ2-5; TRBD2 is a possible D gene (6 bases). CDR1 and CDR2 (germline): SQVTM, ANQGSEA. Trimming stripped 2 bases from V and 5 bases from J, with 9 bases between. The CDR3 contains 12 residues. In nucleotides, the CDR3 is TGCAGCGTTGAACAGGGAGGCGAGACCCAGTACTTC. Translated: CSVEQGGETQYF.

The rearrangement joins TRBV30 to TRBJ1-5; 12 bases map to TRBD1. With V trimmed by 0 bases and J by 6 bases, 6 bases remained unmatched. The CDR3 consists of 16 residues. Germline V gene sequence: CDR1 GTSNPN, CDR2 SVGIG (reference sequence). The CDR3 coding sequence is TGTGCCTGGAGTGTACGCCTGGGACAGGGGGCTCAGCCCCAGCATTTT. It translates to CAWSVRLGQGAQPQHF.

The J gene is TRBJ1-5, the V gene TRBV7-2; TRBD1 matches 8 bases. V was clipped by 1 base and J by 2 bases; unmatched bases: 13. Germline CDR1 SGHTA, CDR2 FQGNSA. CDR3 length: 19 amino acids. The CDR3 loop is CASSLDPTSAGGRNQPQHF. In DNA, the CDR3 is TGTGCCAGCAGCTTAGACCCAACTTCTGCAGGGGGCCGCAATCAGCCCCAGCATTTT.

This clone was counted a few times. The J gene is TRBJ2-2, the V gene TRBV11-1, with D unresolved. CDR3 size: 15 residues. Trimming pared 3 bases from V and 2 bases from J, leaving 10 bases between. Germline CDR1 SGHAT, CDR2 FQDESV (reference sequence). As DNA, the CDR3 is TGTGCCAGCAGCTTCGCTGCTACCAACACCGGGGAGCTGTTTTTT. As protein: CASSFAATNTGELFF.

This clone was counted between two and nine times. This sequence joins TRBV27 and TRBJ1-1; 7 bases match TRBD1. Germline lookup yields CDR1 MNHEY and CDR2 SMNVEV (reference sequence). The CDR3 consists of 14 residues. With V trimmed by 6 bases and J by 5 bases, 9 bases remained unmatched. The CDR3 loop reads CASSRRTGGTEAFF. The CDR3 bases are TGTGCCAGCAGCCGGAGGACAGGAGGGACTGAAGCTTTCTTT.

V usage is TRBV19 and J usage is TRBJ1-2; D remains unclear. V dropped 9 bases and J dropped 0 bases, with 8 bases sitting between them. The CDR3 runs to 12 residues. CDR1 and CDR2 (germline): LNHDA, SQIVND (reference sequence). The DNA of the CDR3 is TGTGCCAGACTCAGAGCTAACTATGGCTACACCTTC. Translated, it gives CARLRANYGYTF.

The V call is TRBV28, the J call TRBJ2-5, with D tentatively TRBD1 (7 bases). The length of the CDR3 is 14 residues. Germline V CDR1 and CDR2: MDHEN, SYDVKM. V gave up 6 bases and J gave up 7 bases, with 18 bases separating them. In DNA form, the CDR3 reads TGTGCCAGCAGGCGACAGGGAGGTCGGGGGACCCAGTACTTC. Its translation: CASRRQGGRGTQYF. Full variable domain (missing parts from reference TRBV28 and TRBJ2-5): DVKVTQSSRYLVKRTGEKVFLECVQDMDHENMFWYRQDPGLGLRLIYFSYDVKMKEKGDIPEGYSVSREKKERFSLILESASTNQTSMYLCASRRQGGRGTQYFGPGTRLLVL.

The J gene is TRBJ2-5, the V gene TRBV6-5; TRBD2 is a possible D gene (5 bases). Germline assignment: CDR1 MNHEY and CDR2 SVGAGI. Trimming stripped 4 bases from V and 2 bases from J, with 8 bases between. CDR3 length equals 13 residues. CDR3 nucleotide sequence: TGTGCCAGCAGTTCGACGGGGCAAGAGACCCAGTACTTC. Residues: CASSSTGQETQYF.

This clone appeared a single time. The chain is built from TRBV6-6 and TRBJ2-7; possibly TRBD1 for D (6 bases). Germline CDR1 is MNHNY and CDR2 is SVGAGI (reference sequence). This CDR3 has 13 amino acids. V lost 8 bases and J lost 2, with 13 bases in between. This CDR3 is CASSKQGPYEQYF. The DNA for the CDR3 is TGTGCCAGCTCCAAACAGGGTCCCTACGAGCAGTACTTC.

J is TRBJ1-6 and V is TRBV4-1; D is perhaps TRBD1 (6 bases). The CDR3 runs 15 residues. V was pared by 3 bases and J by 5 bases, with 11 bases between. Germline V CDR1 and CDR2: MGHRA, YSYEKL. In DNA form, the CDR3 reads TGCGCCAGCAGCCAGTCACAGGGAAATAATTCACCCCTCCACTTT. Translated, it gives CASSQSQGNNSPLHF.

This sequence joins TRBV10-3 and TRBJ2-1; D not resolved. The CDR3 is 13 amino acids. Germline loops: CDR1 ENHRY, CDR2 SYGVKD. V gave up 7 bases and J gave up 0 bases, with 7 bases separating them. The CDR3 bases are TGTGCCATCAAGGAGAACTCCTACAATGAGCAGTTCTTC. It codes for CAIKENSYNEQFF.